This TCR beta chain was recorded in a study of vaccination and CD4 T cells after COVID-19. For the study at large: Two doses of either BNT162b2 or mRNA-1273 vaccine went to participants.

As concerns this clonotype: What it recognizes is unknown.

The CDR3 runs 15 residues. CDR1 and CDR2 (germline): SEHNR, FQNEAQ (reference sequence). The V and J ends lost 5 bases and 0 bases respectively, with 13 bases between them. The Oncomine TCR Beta short-read assay was what sequenced the DNA obtained from cultured CD4+ T cells. The authors extracted genomic DNA from cultured CD4+ T cells. TCRdb re-called the PCR reads through MiXCR, storing one row per CDR3 protein. The sample shows 14,000 or so distinct CDR3 sequences, 55% of them seen only once. Described treatment: roughly 10-day PBMC culture with coronavirus spike peptide pools or control peptides (ViraFEST assay). A half-volume replacement of the medium with fresh IL-2 medium was performed on days 3 and 7.

The genes are TRBV7-9 and TRBJ1-1; a possible D gene is TRBD1 (5 bases). The sequences come from CD4+ T cells from blood, cultured in vitro, collected before SARS-CoV-2 vaccination. The origin of this receptor is a human donor who had recovered from COVID-19. The CDR3 sequence is CASSLLRGLNTEAFF. CDR3 bases: TGTGCCAGCAGCCTTCTGCGGGGGTTGAACACTGAAGCTTTCTTT. Full variable domain (rest looked up from reference TRBV7-9 and TRBJ1-1): DTGVSQNPRHKITKRGQNVTFRCDPISEHNRLYWYRQTLGQGPEFLTYFQNEAQLEKSRLLSDRFSAERPKGSFSTLEIQRTEQGDSAMYLCASSLLRGLNTEAFFGQGTRLTVV.